This is a list of T cell receptor beta chains from one sample in a study of technical replicates of blood from a handful of donors. The repertoire was sequenced with immunoSEQ multiplex PCR; TCRdb's copy has only in-frame clones and lacks some. The data hold 65,000 to 95,000 clones, with around 97% observed a single time. Material: T cells isolated from PBMCs. The receptors shown here come from a human donor in good health. Both conserved end residues are part of each CDR3. A D gene is named only where the DNA matches it firmly. Not all rows give a size; the values are once, few, many and, for expanded clones, a class.

NA	NA	TRBV28	13	TRBJ1-1	TGTGCCAGCAGAGCTCAGGGGAACACTGAAGCTTTCTTT	CASRAQGNTEAFF
TRBD1	NA	TRBV9	14	TRBJ2-7	TGTGCCAGCAGCGTAGGTGGACAGGGGTACGAGCAGTACTTC	CASSVGGQGYEQYF
TRBD1	NA	TRBV5-1	15	TRBJ1-5	TGCGCCAGCAGCTTCTCTACAGGGGTGGCTCAGCCCCAGCATTTT	CASSFSTGVAQPQHF
NA	NA	TRBV2	14	TRBJ1-5	TGTGCCAGCAGTGAGTTTACAGAGAATCAGCCCCAGCATTTT	CASSEFTENQPQHF
TRBD2	NA	TRBV5-5	13	TRBJ2-5	TGTGCCAGCAGACTAGCGGGAGAGGAGACCCAGTACTTC	CASRLAGEETQYF
TRBD1	few	TRBV30	13	TRBJ1-1	TGTGCCTGTCCCGGGACAGAAGTTACTGAAGCTTTCTTT	CACPGTEVTEAFF
NA	NA	TRBV6-1	12	TRBJ2-7	TGTGCCAGCAGGGCGACTTCCTACGAGCAGTACTTC	CASRATSYEQYF
NA	NA	TRBV2	15	TRBJ2-5	TGTGCCAGCAGTGAAATGAGGCCCCCTCAAGAGACCCAGTACTTC	CASSEMRPPQETQYF
NA	NA	TRBV6-6	16	TRBJ1-2	TGTGCCAGCAGTTATAGTCTTCACCGGGATTCCTATGGCTACACCTTC	CASSYSLHRDSYGYTF
NA	NA	TRBV21-1	14	TRBJ2-5	TGTGCCAGCAGCAAAGTGCTACAAGGAGGGACCCAGTACTTC	CASSKVLQGGTQYF
TRBD1	NA	TRBV11-3	14	TRBJ2-7	TGTGCCAGCAGCCTCCGGGGACAGGGCAACGAGCAGTACTTC	CASSLRGQGNEQYF
NA	NA	TRBV29-1	15	TRBJ2-1	TGCAGCGTTGAAGATTACCAGGGGAATGACAATGAGCAGTTCTTC	CSVEDYQGNDNEQFF
NA	NA	TRBV25-1	17	TRBJ2-5	TGTGCCAGCAGTGAATCCTTAATCCCGAGCGGCGTAGAGACCCAGTACTTC	CASSESLIPSGVETQYF
TRBD2	NA	TRBV9	16	TRBJ2-7	TGTGCCAGCAGCACCACCGGGACTAGCGGGGAATACGAGCAGTACTTC	CASSTTGTSGEYEQYF
NA	NA	TRBV7-9	12	TRBJ1-5	TGTGCCATCGACAACCAGGGTCAAGCCCAGCATTTT	CAIDNQGQAQHF
NA	NA	TRBV4-1	14	TRBJ2-7	TGCGCCAGCAGCCCCAATAGTATTCGGTACGAGCAGTACTTC	CASSPNSIRYEQYF
TRBD1	NA	TRBV6-6	12	TRBJ1-2	TGTGCCAGCACCCAGGGGGCGGGTGGCTACACCTTC	CASTQGAGGYTF
TRBD1	NA	TRBV11-2	14	TRBJ2-3	TGTGCCAGCAGCTGGACAGGGGGGAGAAATACGCAGTATTTT	CASSWTGGRNTQYF
TRBD1	once	TRBV7-3	15	TRBJ2-7	TGTGCCAGCAGTCAAACAGGGGGCGCCTCCTACGAGCAGTACTTC	CASSQTGGASYEQYF
TRBD1	NA	TRBV19	15	TRBJ2-1	TGTGCCAGTAGTATTCGCGACAGGGACTACAATGAGCAGTTCTTC	CASSIRDRDYNEQFF
NA	NA	TRBV19	15	TRBJ2-7	TGTGCCAGTAGTTCAGGACCGAGGGTTAGGGACGAGCAGTACTTC	CASSSGPRVRDEQYF
NA	NA	TRBV19	13	TRBJ1-4	TGTGCCAGTAGTACGTTCGCCGGGGAAAAACTGTTTTTT	CASSTFAGEKLFF
NA	NA	TRBV28	11	TRBJ1-4	TGTGCCACCGAGGGTAATGAAAAACTGTTTTTT	CATEGNEKLFF
TRBD2	NA	TRBV9	16	TRBJ2-1	TGTGCCAGCAGCGCCCCCCTAGCGGGAGGGATTGATGAGCAGTTCTTC	CASSAPLAGGIDEQFF
NA	NA	TRBV11-2	14	TRBJ1-4	TGTGCCAGCAGCTTTAATCCAACTAATGAAAAACTGTTTTTT	CASSFNPTNEKLFF
TRBD2	NA	TRBV13	15	TRBJ2-7	TGTGCCAGCAGCGGAGCCCCTAGCGGGAGGCCCGAGCAGTACTTC	CASSGAPSGRPEQYF
TRBD2	NA	TRBV7-3	15	TRBJ2-1	TGTGCCAGCAGCTTAGCGGGAGGGCCCTTCAATGAGCAGTTCTTC	CASSLAGGPFNEQFF
TRBD1	NA	TRBV11-3	15	TRBJ2-1	TGTGCCAGCAGCCCTCGACAGGGACCCTACAATGAGCAGTTCTTC	CASSPRQGPYNEQFF
NA	NA	TRBV7-6	15	TRBJ1-4	TGTGCCAGCAGCCAAAAAAGGCAGGGTACGGAAAAACTGTTTTTT	CASSQKRQGTEKLFF
NA	NA	TRBV19	13	TRBJ2-4	TGTGCCAGTAGTATCTCTGGAGAAAACATTCAGTACTTC	CASSISGENIQYF
NA	NA	TRBV2	16	TRBJ2-3	TGTGCCAGCAGTGAAACGGGTTGGGGGGAGACAGATACGCAGTATTTT	CASSETGWGETDTQYF
NA	NA	TRBV15	18	TRBJ2-7	TGTGCCACCAGCAGAGATCGGAGGGTCGACTGGTTAGCCTACGAGCAGTACTTC	CATSRDRRVDWLAYEQYF
NA	once	TRBV5-4	14	TRBJ2-1	TGTGCCAGCAGCTTTTGGAGCTCCTACAATGAGCAGTTCTTC	CASSFWSSYNEQFF
NA	NA	TRBV7-9	14	TRBJ2-7	TGTGCCAGCAGCTTACGGACAGCTGGTGGCGAGCAGTACTTC	CASSLRTAGGEQYF
NA	NA	TRBV19	13	TRBJ2-7	TGTGCCAGTAGTAATTGGGGAGGCTACGAGCAGTACTTC	CASSNWGGYEQYF
TRBD1	NA	TRBV28	11	TRBJ2-1	TGTGCCAGCAGTTTAAGGGACAGGCAGTTCTTC	CASSLRDRQFF
NA	NA	TRBV28	16	TRBJ2-7	TGTGCCAGCAGTTTATCCCTCAGGGACAACTCCTACGAGCAGTACTTC	CASSLSLRDNSYEQYF
NA	once	TRBV27	13	TRBJ2-7	TGTGCCAGCAGTCTAACGGGGTATAGCGAGCAGTACTTC	CASSLTGYSEQYF
NA	once	TRBV18	14	TRBJ2-5	TGTGCCAGCTCACCGGGACACATGCAAGAGACCCAGTACTTC	CASSPGHMQETQYF
TRBD2	NA	TRBV11-2	14	TRBJ2-7	TGTGCCAGCAGCTTAGAGCGGGGGTGGTACGAGCAGTACTTC	CASSLERGWYEQYF
NA	NA	TRBV30	14	TRBJ1-1	TGTGCCTGGAGTGTAACAGGGCTGAACACTGAAGCTTTCTTT	CAWSVTGLNTEAFF
NA	NA	TRBV7-3	15	TRBJ2-3	TGTGCCAGCAGCTTAAGTCGGAGGGCTTACGATACGCAGTATTTT	CASSLSRRAYDTQYF
TRBD1	NA	TRBV2	13	TRBJ2-7	TGTGCCAGCGATGGGGACAGGGACTACGAGCAGTACTTC	CASDGDRDYEQYF
NA	NA	TRBV11-2	13	TRBJ1-1	TGTGCCAGCAGCTTAGGGTCGGGAACTGAAGCTTTCTTT	CASSLGSGTEAFF